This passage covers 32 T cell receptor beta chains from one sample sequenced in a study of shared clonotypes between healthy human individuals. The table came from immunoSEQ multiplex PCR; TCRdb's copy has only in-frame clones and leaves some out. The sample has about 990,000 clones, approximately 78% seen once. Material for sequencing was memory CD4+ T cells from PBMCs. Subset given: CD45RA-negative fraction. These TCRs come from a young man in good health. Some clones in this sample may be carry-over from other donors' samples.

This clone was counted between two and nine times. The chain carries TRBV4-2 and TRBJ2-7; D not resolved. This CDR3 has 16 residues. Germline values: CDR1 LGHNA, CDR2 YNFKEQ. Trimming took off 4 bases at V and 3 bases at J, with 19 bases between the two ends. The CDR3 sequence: CASSRESEATYYEQYF. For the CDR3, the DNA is TGTGCCAGCAGCCGAGAAAGTGAGGCGACCTACTACGAGCAGTACTTC.

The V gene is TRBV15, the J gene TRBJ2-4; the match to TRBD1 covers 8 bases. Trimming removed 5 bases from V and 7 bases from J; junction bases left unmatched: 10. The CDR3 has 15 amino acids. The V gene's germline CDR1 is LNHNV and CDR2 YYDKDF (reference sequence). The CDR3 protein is CATSPSPDRGNIQYF. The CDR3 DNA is TGTGCCACCAGCCCGTCCCCAGACAGGGGTAACATTCAGTACTTC.

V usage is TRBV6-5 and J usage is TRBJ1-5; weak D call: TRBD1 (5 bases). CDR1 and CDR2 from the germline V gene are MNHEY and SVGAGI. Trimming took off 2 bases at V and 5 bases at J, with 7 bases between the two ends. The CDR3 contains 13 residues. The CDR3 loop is CASSYIRDQPQHF. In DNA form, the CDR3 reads TGTGCCAGCAGTTACATCAGGGATCAGCCCCAGCATTTT.

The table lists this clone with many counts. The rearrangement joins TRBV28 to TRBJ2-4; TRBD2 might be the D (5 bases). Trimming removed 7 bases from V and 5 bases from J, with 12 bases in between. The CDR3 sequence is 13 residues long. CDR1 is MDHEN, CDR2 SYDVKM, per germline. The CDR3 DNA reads TGTGCCAGCACGACTCGGCGGGAAAACATTCAGTACTTC. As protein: CASTTRRENIQYF.

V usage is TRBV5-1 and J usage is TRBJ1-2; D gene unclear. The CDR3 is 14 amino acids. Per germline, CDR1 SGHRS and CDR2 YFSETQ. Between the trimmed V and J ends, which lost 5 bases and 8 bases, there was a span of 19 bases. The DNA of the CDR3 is TGCGCCAGCAGGATAAAAGAGGGAGGTTGGGGCTACACCTTC. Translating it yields CASRIKEGGWGYTF.

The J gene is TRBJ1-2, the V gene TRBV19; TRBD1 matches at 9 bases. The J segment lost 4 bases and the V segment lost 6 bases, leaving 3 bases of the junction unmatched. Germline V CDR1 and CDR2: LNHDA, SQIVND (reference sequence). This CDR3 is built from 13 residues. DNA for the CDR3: TGTGCCAGTAGGGACAGGGGACCCTATGGCTACACCTTC. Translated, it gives CASRDRGPYGYTF.

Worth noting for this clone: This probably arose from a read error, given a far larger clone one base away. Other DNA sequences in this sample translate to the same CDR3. CDR3 loop: CASSLGAGTSSYEQYF. The CDR3, as DNA: TGTGCCAGCAGCCTAGGGGCCGGGACTAGCAGCTACGAGCAGTACTTC. V and J are TRBV7-2 and TRBJ2-7, with 9 bases lining up with TRBD2. The CDR3 sequence is 16 residues long. Germline V gene lookup returns CDR1 SGHTA and CDR2 FQGNSA. Unmatched junction bases numbered 11, after V lost 5 bases and J lost 3 bases.

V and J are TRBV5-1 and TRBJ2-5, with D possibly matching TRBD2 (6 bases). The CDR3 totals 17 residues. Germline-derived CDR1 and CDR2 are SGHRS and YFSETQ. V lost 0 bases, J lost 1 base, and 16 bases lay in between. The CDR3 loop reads CASSLGVLAAVQETQYF. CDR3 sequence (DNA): TGCGCCAGCAGCTTGGGGGTTTTAGCGGCGGTCCAAGAGACCCAGTACTTC.

The CDR3 is CASSQEVRGGAPGNTIYF. CDR3 bases: TGCGCCAGCAGCCAAGAGGTGAGAGGGGGCGCCCCTGGAAACACCATATATTTT. The chain carries TRBV4-1 and TRBJ1-3; 7 nucleotides match TRBD1. This CDR3 is built from 18 residues. Trimming took 0 bases from V and 2 from J; bases not matched to a gene: 10. Germline-derived CDR1 and CDR2 are MGHRA and YSYEKL.

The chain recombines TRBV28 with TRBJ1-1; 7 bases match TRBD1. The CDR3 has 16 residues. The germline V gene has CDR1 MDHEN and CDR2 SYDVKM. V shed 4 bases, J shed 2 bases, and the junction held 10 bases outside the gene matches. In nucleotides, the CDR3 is TGTGCCAGCAGTTGGCTCTTAGGGGGCAAAAACACTGAAGCTTTCTTT. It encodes CASSWLLGGKNTEAFF.

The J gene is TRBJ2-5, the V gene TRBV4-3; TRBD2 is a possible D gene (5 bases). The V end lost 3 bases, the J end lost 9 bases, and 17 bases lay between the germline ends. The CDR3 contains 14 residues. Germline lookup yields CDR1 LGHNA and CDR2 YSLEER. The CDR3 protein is CASSQGRRLGSQYF. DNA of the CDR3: TGCGCCAGCAGCCAGGGCCGGAGGCTCGGGTCCCAGTACTTC.

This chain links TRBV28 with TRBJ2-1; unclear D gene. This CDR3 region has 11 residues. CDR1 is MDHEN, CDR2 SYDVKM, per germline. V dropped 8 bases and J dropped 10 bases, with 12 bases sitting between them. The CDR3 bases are TGTGCCAGCGCTAGGTCATACGAGCAGTTCTTC. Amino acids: CASARSYEQFF.

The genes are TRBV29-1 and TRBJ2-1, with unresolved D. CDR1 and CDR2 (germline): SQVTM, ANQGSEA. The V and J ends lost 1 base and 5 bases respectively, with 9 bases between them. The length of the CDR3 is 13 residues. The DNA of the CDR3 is TGCAGCGTTGAAGCCGGCCAAAACAATGAGCAGTTCTTC. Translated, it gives CSVEAGQNNEQFF.

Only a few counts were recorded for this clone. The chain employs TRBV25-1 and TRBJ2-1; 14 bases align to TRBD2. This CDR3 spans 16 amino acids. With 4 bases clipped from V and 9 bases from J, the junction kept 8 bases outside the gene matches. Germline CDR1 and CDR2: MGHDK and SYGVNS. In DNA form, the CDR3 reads TGTGCCAGCAGTGGGCCGACTAGCGGGAGGGCCGGTGAGCAGTTCTTC. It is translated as CASSGPTSGRAGEQFF.

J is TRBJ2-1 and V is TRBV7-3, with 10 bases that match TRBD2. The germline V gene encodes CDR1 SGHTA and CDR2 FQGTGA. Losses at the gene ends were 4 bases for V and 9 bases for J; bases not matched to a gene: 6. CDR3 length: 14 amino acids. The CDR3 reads CASSSSGRGIEQFF. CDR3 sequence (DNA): TGTGCCAGCAGCTCTAGCGGGAGAGGAATTGAGCAGTTCTTC.

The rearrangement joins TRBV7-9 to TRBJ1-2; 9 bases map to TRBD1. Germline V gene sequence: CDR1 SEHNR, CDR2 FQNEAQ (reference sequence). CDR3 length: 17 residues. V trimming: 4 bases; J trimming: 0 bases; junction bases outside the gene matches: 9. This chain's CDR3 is CASSSNRGPSSNYGYTF. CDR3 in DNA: TGTGCCAGCAGCTCCAACAGGGGGCCCTCCTCTAACTATGGCTACACCTTC.

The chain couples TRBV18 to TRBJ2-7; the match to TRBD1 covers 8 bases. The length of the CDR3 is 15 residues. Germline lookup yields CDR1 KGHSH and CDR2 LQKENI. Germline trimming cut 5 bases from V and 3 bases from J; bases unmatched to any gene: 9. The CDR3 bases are TGTGCCAGCTCAGTCGACAGGGGAGTGGACTACGAGCAGTACTTC. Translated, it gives CASSVDRGVDYEQYF.

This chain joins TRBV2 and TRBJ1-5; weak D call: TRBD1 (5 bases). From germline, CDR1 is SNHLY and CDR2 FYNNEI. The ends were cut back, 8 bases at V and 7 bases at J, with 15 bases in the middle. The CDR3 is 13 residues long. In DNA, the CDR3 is TGTGCCAGCGCCACGGGGGAGAGACAGCCCCAGCATTTT. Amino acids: CASATGERQPQHF.

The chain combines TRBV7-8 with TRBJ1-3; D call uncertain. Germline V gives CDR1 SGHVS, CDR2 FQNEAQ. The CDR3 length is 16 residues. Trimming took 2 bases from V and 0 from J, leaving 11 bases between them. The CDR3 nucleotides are TGTGCCAGCAGCTTATTGGGCTCTTTCTCTGGAAACACCATATATTTT. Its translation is CASSLLGSFSGNTIYF.

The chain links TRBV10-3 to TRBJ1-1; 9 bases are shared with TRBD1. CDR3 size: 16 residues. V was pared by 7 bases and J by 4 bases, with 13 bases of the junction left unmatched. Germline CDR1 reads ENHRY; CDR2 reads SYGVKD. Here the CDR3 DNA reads TGTGCCATCAAGGAAGGACAGGGGATCGGAATCACTGAAGCTTTCTTT. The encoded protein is CAIKEGQGIGITEAFF.

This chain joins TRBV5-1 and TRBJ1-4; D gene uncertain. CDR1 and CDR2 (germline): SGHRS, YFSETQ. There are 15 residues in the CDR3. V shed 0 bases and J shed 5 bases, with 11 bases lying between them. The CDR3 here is CASSLGAGVNEKLFF. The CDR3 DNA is TGCGCCAGCAGCTTGGGGGCAGGCGTGAATGAAAAACTGTTTTTT.

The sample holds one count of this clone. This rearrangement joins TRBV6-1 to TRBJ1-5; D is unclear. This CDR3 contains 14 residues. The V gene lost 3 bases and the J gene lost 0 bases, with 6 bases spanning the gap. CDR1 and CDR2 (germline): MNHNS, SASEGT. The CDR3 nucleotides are TGTGCCAGCAGTGAGACGGCTAGCAATCAGCCCCAGCATTTT. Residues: CASSETASNQPQHF.

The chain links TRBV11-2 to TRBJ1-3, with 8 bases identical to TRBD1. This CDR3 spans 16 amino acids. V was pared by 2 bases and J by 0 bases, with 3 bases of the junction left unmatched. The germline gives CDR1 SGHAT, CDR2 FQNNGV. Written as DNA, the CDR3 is TGTGCCAGCAGCTTAAGAACAGGGGGCTCTGGAAACACCATATATTTT. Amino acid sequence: CASSLRTGGSGNTIYF.

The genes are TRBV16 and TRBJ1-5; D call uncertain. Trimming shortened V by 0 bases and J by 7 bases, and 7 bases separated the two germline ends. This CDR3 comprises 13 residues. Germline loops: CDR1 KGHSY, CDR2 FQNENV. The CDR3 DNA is TGTGCCAGCAGCCAATCGCAAGGCCAGCCCCAGCATTTT. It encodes CASSQSQGQPQHF.

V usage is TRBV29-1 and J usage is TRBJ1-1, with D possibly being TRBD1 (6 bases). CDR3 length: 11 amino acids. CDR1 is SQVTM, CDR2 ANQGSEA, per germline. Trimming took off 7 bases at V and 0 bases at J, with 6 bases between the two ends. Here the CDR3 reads CSGQVNTEAFF. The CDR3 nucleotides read TGCAGCGGACAGGTGAACACTGAAGCTTTCTTT.

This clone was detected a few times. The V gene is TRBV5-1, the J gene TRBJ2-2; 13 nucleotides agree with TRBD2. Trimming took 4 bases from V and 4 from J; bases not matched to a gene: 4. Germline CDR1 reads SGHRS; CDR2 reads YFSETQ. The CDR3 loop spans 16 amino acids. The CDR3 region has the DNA TGCGCCAGCAGCCCTTGGACTAGCGGGAGCACCGGGGAGCTGTTTTTT. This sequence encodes CASSPWTSGSTGELFF.

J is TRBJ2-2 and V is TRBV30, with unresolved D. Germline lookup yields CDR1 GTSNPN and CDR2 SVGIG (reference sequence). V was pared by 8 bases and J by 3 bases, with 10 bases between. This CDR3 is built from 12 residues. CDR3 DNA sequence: TGTGCCCAAGCGCCGGACACCGGGGAGCTGTTTTTT. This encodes CAQAPDTGELFF.

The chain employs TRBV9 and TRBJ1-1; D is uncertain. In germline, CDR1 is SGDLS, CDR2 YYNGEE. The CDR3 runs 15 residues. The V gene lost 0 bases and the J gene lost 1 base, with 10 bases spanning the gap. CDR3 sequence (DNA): TGTGCCAGCAGCGTAGACGGAGGGAGGAACACTGAAGCTTTCTTT. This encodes CASSVDGGRNTEAFF.

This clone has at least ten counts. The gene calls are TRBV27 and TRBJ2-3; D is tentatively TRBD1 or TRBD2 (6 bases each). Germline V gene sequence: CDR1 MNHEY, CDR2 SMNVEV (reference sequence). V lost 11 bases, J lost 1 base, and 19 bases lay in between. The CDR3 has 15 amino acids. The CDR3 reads CAVRPRGARTDTQYF. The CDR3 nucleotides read TGTGCCGTCCGGCCGAGGGGGGCCCGCACAGATACGCAGTATTTT.

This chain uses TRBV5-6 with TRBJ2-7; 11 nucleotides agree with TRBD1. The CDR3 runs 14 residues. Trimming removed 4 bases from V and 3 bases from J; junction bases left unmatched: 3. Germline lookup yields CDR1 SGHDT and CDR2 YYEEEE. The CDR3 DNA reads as TGTGCCAGCAGCCGGACAGGGGGCCACTACGAGCAGTACTTC. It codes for CASSRTGGHYEQYF. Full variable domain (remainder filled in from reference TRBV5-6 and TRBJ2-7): DAGVTQSPTHLIKTRGQQVTLRCSPKSGHDTVSWYQQALGQGPQFIFQYYEEEERQRGNFPDRFSGHQFPNYSSELNVNALLLGDSALYLCASSRTGGHYEQYFGPGTRLTVT.

CDR3 coding DNA: TGTGCCAGCAGCCCAGGGACACGGGGAGTTGGGGGGATGCCTTACGAGCAGTACTTC. It encodes CASSPGTRGVGGMPYEQYF. The chain carries TRBV5-4 and TRBJ2-7; tentatively, D is TRBD1 or TRBD2 (6 bases each). The CDR3 is made up of 19 amino acids. Per germline, CDR1 SGHNT and CDR2 YYREEE (reference sequence). V was pared by 4 bases and J by 4 bases, with 30 bases between. Full variable domain (remainder filled in from reference TRBV5-4 and TRBJ2-7): ETGVTQSPTHLIKTRGQQVTLRCSSQSGHNTVSWYQQALGQGPQFIFQYYREEENGRGNFPPRFSGLQFPNYSSELNVNALELDDSALYLCASSPGTRGVGGMPYEQYFGPGTRLTVT.

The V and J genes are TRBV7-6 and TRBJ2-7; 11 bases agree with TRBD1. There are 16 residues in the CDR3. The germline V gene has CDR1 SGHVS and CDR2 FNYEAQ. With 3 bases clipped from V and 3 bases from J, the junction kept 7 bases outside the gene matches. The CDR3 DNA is TGTGCCAGCAGCTTGCGGGAGGGACAGGGGGTCTACGAGCAGTACTTC. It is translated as CASSLREGQGVYEQYF.